What follows are 22 T cell receptor beta chains derived from one specimen sequenced in a study of OX40 agonist ivuxolimab in advanced cancers. Sequencing was performed with immunoSEQ multiplex PCR; in TCRdb, only in-frame clones are kept and a portion is missing. The profile shows approximately 90,000 clones, 87% of them singletons. Material: CD4+ or CD8+ T cells sorted from blood, obtained in a trial of the OX40 agonist ivuxolimab. The origin of the receptors is an adult with an advanced solid tumor such as melanoma, head and neck, liver or kidney cancer.

The chain joins TRBV15 to TRBJ2-1; TRBD2 agrees at 14 bases. The CDR3 covers 15 residues. Germline V gene sequence: CDR1 LNHNV, CDR2 YYDKDF (reference sequence). The ends lost 6 bases at V and 9 bases at J; junction bases unmatched: 7. In nucleotides, the CDR3 is TGTGCCACCAGTCCGGGACTAGCGGGAGCGGCTGAGCAGTTCTTC. It specifies CATSPGLAGAAEQFF.

The chain combines TRBV14 with TRBJ2-7; D is ambiguous. Per the germline V gene, CDR1 is SGHDN and CDR2 is FVKESK. This CDR3 is 11 amino acids long. Trimming left V 5 bases short and J 1 base short, with 3 bases between. The CDR3 DNA reads as TGTGCCAGCAGCTCATCCTACGAGCAGTACTTC. This codes for CASSSSYEQYF. The entire variable domain, with the rest obtained from reference TRBV14 and TRBJ2-7, is as follows: EAGVTQFPSHSVIEKGQTVTLRCDPISGHDNLYWYRRVMGKEIKFLLHFVKESKQDESGMPNNRFLAERTGGTYSTLKVQPAELEDSGVYFCASSSSYEQYFGPGTRLTVT.

V is TRBV18 and J is TRBJ1-5, with 11 bases lining up with TRBD1. Trimming at V came to 3 bases and at J to 4 bases, leaving 5 bases not matched to a gene. The CDR3 runs to 16 residues. From germline, CDR1 is KGHSH and CDR2 LQKENI. The CDR3 here is CASSPGTGGLNQPQHF. The CDR3 DNA reads as TGTGCCAGCTCACCCGGGACAGGGGGGCTAAATCAGCCCCAGCATTTT. The variable domain in full, completed from reference TRBV18 and TRBJ1-5, reads NAGVMQNPRHLVRRRGQEARLRCSPMKGHSHVYWYRQLPEEGLKFMVYLQKENIIDESGMPKERFSAEFPKEGPSILRIQQVVRGDSAAYFCASSPGTGGLNQPQHFGDGTRLSIL.

The chain has TRBV27 and TRBJ1-3; no firm D call. The CDR3 length is 15 residues. Trimming removed 2 bases at V and 1 base at J, with 9 bases between. Germline values: CDR1 MNHEY, CDR2 SMNVEV (reference sequence). CDR3 amino acids: CASSLVGNSGNTIYF. CDR3 bases: TGTGCCAGCAGTTTAGTGGGTAATTCTGGAAACACCATATATTTT.

This rearrangement joins TRBV14 to TRBJ1-1; D ambiguous. Trimming shortened V by 3 bases and J by 3 bases, and 17 bases separated the two germline ends. Germline V gene sequence: CDR1 SGHDN, CDR2 FVKESK. The CDR3 sequence is 16 residues long. The CDR3: CASSHGPRHRYTEAFF. CDR3 nucleotide sequence: TGTGCCAGCAGCCATGGGCCCAGGCATCGGTACACTGAAGCTTTCTTT.

The gene calls are TRBV29-1 and TRBJ2-5, with a tentative D call TRBD2 (5 bases). Per germline, CDR1 SQVTM and CDR2 ANQGSEA. V lost 6 bases to trimming and J lost 5 bases, with 10 bases between them. The CDR3 has 11 amino acids. Here the CDR3 DNA reads TGCAGCGTGGGAGTTTTGGAGACCCAGTACTTC. Translated, it gives CSVGVLETQYF. Full variable domain (outside the CDR3, taken from reference TRBV29-1 and TRBJ2-5): SAVISQKPSRDICQRGTSLTIQCQVDSQVTMMFWYRQQPGQSLTLIATANQGSEATYESGFVIDKFPISRPNLTFSTLTVSNMSPEDSSIYLCSVGVLETQYFGPGTRLLVL.

This clone was seen a few times. The chain combines TRBV28 with TRBJ1-3; D ambiguous. The ends were cut back, 10 bases at V and 0 bases at J, with 22 bases in the middle. The CDR3 consists of 17 residues. The germline CDR1 and CDR2 sequences are MDHEN and SYDVKM. CDR3 amino acids: CATDGQRKYRSGNTIYF. DNA for the CDR3: TGTGCCACCGACGGTCAGCGTAAATACCGCTCTGGAAACACCATATATTTT.

This chain connects TRBV27 to TRBJ2-1, with 12 bases that match TRBD2. J was trimmed by 6 bases and V by 5 bases; bases with no gene match: 5. This CDR3 has 15 amino acids. Looked up from germline, CDR1 is MNHEY and CDR2 is SMNVEV (reference sequence). The CDR3 reads CASSVLAGGGNEQFF. The CDR3 region has the DNA TGTGCCAGCAGTGTACTAGCGGGAGGTGGCAATGAGCAGTTCTTC.

This rearrangement joins TRBV18 to TRBJ2-5; D is unresolved. The CDR3 length is 16 residues. V was trimmed by 1 base and J by 2 bases, leaving 14 bases between them. Germline V gene sequence: CDR1 KGHSH, CDR2 LQKENI. CDR3 DNA: TGTGCCAGCTCACCACGGCCGGGCCGATTACAAGAGACCCAGTACTTC. It specifies CASSPRPGRLQETQYF.

The gene calls are TRBV2 and TRBJ1-3, with a weak D call TRBD1 (6 bases). This CDR3 has 12 residues. Per the germline V gene, CDR1 is SNHLY and CDR2 is FYNNEI. Trimming took 2 bases from V and 7 from J, leaving 6 bases between them. The CDR3 region is CASSEQGNTIYF. The CDR3 coding sequence is TGTGCCAGCAGTGAACAGGGGAACACCATATATTTT.

A remark on this clone: Other DNA variants within this sample encode the same CDR3. The V call is TRBV6-1, the J call TRBJ1-1; a possible D gene is TRBD1 (6 bases). The CDR3 has 13 residues. Germline V gives CDR1 MNHNS, CDR2 SASEGT. Trimming took off 6 bases at V and 4 bases at J, with 12 bases between the two ends. The CDR3 DNA follows: TGTGCCAGCAGGGACAGAGCGTTCACTGAAGCTTTCTTT. Protein: CASRDRAFTEAFF.

This chain uses TRBV6-5 with TRBJ1-1; possible D gene TRBD1, 6 bases. The CDR3 sequence is 13 residues long. Germline V gene data show CDR1 as MNHEY and CDR2 as SVGAGI. Trimming removed 6 bases from V and 4 bases from J, with 12 bases in between. In DNA form, the CDR3 reads TGTGCCAGCAGGCAGGGGTTGGTCACTGAAGCTTTCTTT. Translated, it gives CASRQGLVTEAFF.

The chain recombines TRBV7-2 with TRBJ1-2; D is ambiguous. The V end was cut by 5 bases, the J end by 5 bases, with 18 bases between. Germline values: CDR1 SGHTA, CDR2 FQGNSA. This CDR3 comprises 15 residues. The CDR3 nucleotides are TGTGCCAGCAGCCCCGGATCCTTTCAGACTTATGGCTACACCTTC. Translation: CASSPGSFQTYGYTF. Based on the CDR3 plus reference TRBV7-2 and TRBJ1-2, the full variable domain is GAGVSQSPSNKVTEKGKDVELRCDPISGHTALYWYRQSLGQGLEFLIYFQGNSAPDKSGLPSDRFSAERTGGSVSTLTIQRTQQEDSAVYLCASSPGSFQTYGYTFGSGTRLTVV.

The chain carries TRBV6-6 and TRBJ2-3; 10 bases map to TRBD2. The CDR3 runs to 15 residues. Germline-derived CDR1 and CDR2 are MNHNY and SVGAGI (reference sequence). Trimming at V came to 5 bases and at J to 4 bases, leaving 6 bases not matched to a gene. The CDR3 sequence: CASSLSGRAADTQYF. The DNA for the CDR3 is TGTGCCAGCAGTCTAAGCGGGAGGGCGGCAGATACGCAGTATTTT.

The rearrangement joins TRBV7-9 to TRBJ1-3; the match to TRBD1 covers 7 bases. Germline assignment: CDR1 SEHNR and CDR2 FQNEAQ (reference sequence). This CDR3 is built from 17 residues. V was clipped by 4 bases and J by 0 bases; unmatched bases: 9. CDR3 bases: TGTGCCAGCAGCTCGCCGACAGGGCGACTCTCTGGAAACACCATATATTTT. Its protein product is CASSSPTGRLSGNTIYF. Based on the CDR3 plus reference TRBV7-9 and TRBJ1-3, the full variable domain is DTGVSQNPRHKITKRGQNVTFRCDPISEHNRLYWYRQTLGQGPEFLTYFQNEAQLEKSRLLSDRFSAERPKGSFSTLEIQRTEQGDSAMYLCASSSPTGRLSGNTIYFGEGSWLTVV.

The chain joins TRBV5-1 to TRBJ2-7; 9 nucleotides agree with TRBD1. V trimming: 0 bases; J trimming: 6 bases; junction bases outside the gene matches: 4. From germline, CDR1 is SGHRS and CDR2 YFSETQ. The CDR3 is 14 amino acids. The CDR3 DNA reads as TGCGCCAGCAGCTTGGACAGGGGGCGAGGCGAGCAGTACTTC. Translation: CASSLDRGRGEQYF.

V usage is TRBV9 and J usage is TRBJ1-5, with a possible D match to TRBD1 (6 bases). The CDR3 sequence is 15 residues long. Germline CDR1 and CDR2: SGDLS and YYNGEE. V lost 4 bases and J 4 bases, leaving 15 bases between the germline ends. CDR3 in amino acids: CASSPDPRGNQPQHF. CDR3 DNA sequence: TGTGCCAGCAGCCCCGACCCCAGGGGAAATCAGCCCCAGCATTTT.

The chain employs TRBV5-1 and TRBJ2-7, with 11 bases fitting TRBD2. Per the germline V gene, CDR1 is SGHRS and CDR2 is YFSETQ. Trimming at V came to 0 bases and at J to 5 bases, leaving 7 bases not matched to a gene. The CDR3 spans 16 residues. The CDR3 spells CASSLELAGVEHEQYF. The CDR3 nucleotides are TGCGCCAGCAGCTTGGAACTAGCGGGAGTCGAGCACGAGCAGTACTTC. Based on the CDR3 plus reference TRBV5-1 and TRBJ2-7, the full variable domain is KAGVTQTPRYLIKTRGQQVTLSCSPISGHRSVSWYQQTPGQGLQFLFEYFSETQRNKGNFPGRFSGRQFSNSRSEMNVSTLELGDSALYLCASSLELAGVEHEQYFGPGTRLTVT.

This chain uses TRBV28 with TRBJ2-3; D is perhaps TRBD2 (5 bases). CDR3 length: 15 residues. Germline V gives CDR1 MDHEN, CDR2 SYDVKM. The ends were cut back, 3 bases at V and 5 bases at J, with 15 bases in the middle. The CDR3 spells CASSLTPDAGDTQYF. CDR3 coding DNA: TGTGCCAGCAGTTTGACGCCGGACGCGGGAGATACGCAGTATTTT.

The chain links TRBV30 to TRBJ2-7; TRBD2 might be the D (6 bases). The CDR3 totals 14 residues. V was trimmed by 5 bases and J by 2 bases, leaving 16 bases between them. Germline lookup yields CDR1 GTSNPN and CDR2 SVGIG (reference sequence). The CDR3 region is CAWDPGLGTYEQYF. CDR3 nucleotide sequence: TGTGCCTGGGATCCGGGACTTGGGACCTACGAGCAGTACTTC.

The J gene is TRBJ1-5, the V gene TRBV7-2; D is unclear. Germline assignment: CDR1 SGHTA and CDR2 FQGNSA. CDR3 length equals 14 residues. Deletions cut 5 bases from V and 0 bases from J, with 8 bases between. The CDR3: CASSPVVSNQPQHF. The CDR3 DNA sequence: TGTGCCAGCAGCCCCGTTGTTAGCAATCAGCCCCAGCATTTT.

The chain links TRBV11-2 to TRBJ1-5; no definite D call. The CDR3 totals 15 residues. Trimming shortened V by 4 bases and J by 0 bases, and 10 bases separated the two germline ends. From germline, CDR1 is SGHAT and CDR2 FQNNGV. CDR3 in DNA: TGTGCCAGCAGCTCCGGAATACATAGCAATCAGCCCCAGCATTTT. It translates to CASSSGIHSNQPQHF.